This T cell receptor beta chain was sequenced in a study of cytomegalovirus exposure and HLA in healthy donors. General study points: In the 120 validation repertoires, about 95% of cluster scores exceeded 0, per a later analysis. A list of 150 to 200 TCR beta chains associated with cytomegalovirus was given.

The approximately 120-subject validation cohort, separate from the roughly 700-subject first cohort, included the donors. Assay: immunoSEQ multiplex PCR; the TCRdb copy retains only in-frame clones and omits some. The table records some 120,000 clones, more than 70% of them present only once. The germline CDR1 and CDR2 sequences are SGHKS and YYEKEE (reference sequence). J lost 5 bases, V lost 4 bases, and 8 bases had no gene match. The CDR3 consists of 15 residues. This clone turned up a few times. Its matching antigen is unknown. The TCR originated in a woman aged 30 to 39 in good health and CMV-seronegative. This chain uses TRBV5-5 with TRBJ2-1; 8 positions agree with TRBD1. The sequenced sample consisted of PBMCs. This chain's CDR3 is CASSRDRGGHNEQFF. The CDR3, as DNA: TGTGCCAGCAGCAGAGACAGGGGAGGACACAATGAGCAGTTCTTC.